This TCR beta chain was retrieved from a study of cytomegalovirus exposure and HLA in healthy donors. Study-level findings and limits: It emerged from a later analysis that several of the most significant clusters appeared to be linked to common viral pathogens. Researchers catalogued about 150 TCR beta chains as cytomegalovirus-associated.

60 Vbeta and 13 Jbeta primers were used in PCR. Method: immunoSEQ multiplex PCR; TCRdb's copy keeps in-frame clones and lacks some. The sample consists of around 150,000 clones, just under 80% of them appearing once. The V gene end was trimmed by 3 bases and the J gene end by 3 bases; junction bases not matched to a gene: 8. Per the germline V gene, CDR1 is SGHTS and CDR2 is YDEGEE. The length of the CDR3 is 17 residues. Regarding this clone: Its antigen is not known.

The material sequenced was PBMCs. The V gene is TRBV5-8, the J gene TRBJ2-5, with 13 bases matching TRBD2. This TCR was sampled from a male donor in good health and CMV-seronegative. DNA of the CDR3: TGTGCCAGCAGCTGGGGGAGACTAGCGGGGGGAGAAGAGACCCAGTACTTC. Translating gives CASSWGRLAGGEETQYF. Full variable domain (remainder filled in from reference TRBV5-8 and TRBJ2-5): EAGVTQSPTHLIKTRGQQATLRCSPISGHTSVYWYQQALGLGLQFLLWYDEGEERNRGNFPPRFSGRQFPNYSSELNVNALELEDSALYLCASSWGRLAGGEETQYFGPGTRLLVL.